Listed here are 17 T cell receptor beta chains from one sample, sequenced in a study of low-dose radiotherapy and immunotherapy resistance in tumors (dated by TCRdb to 2021 to 2024). Sequencing was performed on an Illumina HiSeq 2500. First-strand cDNA was synthesized using Superscript III and a set of TRAV- and TRBV-specific primers, so that both TCRalpha and TCRbeta chains were covered. An approximately 19-cycle PCR with Phusion amplified the TCRs, pairing a constant-region primer with the adapter that was attached to the V primers. TCRdb redid the processing of the public reads, applying fastp at Q25 and MiXCR, and retained in-frame beta chains. Entries are consolidated by CDR3 protein sequence, retaining the most common genes and DNA. The sample table records tens of thousands of distinct CDR3 sequences; 25% to 40% of these occur just once. Clones ranked in the top ten supply roughly 3.7% of the sample.

The time point label on this specimen signifies: before trial treatment. The sequenced sample was PBMCs, obtained before treatment. The receptors derive from a male donor with gallbladder cancer.

There are many counts of this clonotype. This chain joins TRBV12-3 or TRBV12-4 and TRBJ2-7, with D perhaps given as TRBD1 or TRBD2 (5 bases each). The CDR3 contains 13 residues. V was trimmed by 5 bases and J by 6 bases, leaving 14 bases between them. In nucleotides, the CDR3 is TGTGCCAGCAGTCCCCTTGACGGGACCGAGCAGTACTTC. Translating it yields CASSPLDGTEQYF.

The chain employs TRBV5-1 and TRBJ2-1; tentatively, D is TRBD2 (7 bases). The CDR3 contains 15 residues. V lost 0 bases, J lost 6 bases, and 13 bases lay in between. The V gene's germline CDR1 is SGHRS and CDR2 YFSETQ. CDR3 protein: CASSLDGGGGNEQFF. The CDR3 coding sequence is TGCGCCAGCAGCTTGGATGGAGGGGGGGGCAATGAGCAGTTCTTC. Together with reference TRBV5-1 and TRBJ2-1, the CDR3 gives the full variable domain: KAGVTQTPRYLIKTRGQQVTLSCSPISGHRSVSWYQQTPGQGLQFLFEYFSETQRNKGNFPGRFSGRQFSNSRSEMNVSTLELGDSALYLCASSLDGGGGNEQFFGPGTRLTVL.

This clonotype was recorded at least ten times. CDR3 in amino acids: CASSNRGSGNQPQHF. The CDR3 region has the DNA TGTGCCAGCAGTAACAGGGGATCGGGCAATCAGCCCCAGCATTTT. V gene TRBV12-3 or TRBV12-4 combines with J gene TRBJ1-5, with 7 bases fitting TRBD1. With V trimmed by 5 bases and J by 2 bases, 6 bases remained unmatched. The CDR3 totals 15 residues.

The V gene is TRBV7-8, the J gene TRBJ1-1; D is undetermined. The V end was cut by 1 base, the J end by 2 bases, with 8 bases between. Looked up from germline, CDR1 is SGHVS and CDR2 is FQNEAQ. This CDR3 has 14 amino acids. The CDR3 DNA is TGTGCCAGCAGCTTAGGGGTAGGCAACACTGAAGCTTTCTTT. This codes for CASSLGVGNTEAFF.

This clonotype was counted ten times or more. The rearrangement links TRBV12-3 or TRBV12-4 to TRBJ2-7, with D unresolved. This CDR3 comprises 12 residues. Trimming pared 6 bases from V and 7 bases from J, leaving 13 bases between. This CDR3 is CASSYLTWEQYF. CDR3 DNA: TGTGCCAGCAGCTACCTAACCTGGGAGCAGTACTTC.

At least ten counts were recorded for this clonotype. The chain couples TRBV3-1 to TRBJ2-5, with D possibly TRBD2 on 5 matching bases. CDR3 length: 14 amino acids. Per germline, CDR1 LGHDT and CDR2 YNNKEL (reference sequence). Between the trimmed V and J ends, which lost 1 base and 4 bases, there was a span of 10 bases. CDR3 nucleotide sequence: TGTGCCAGCAGCCAAGGTATCGCGGGAGAGACCCAGTACTTC. The encoded protein is CASSQGIAGETQYF.

This clonotype was recorded at least ten times. The chain uses TRBV20-1 and TRBJ2-7; TRBD1 aligns across 7 bases. Germline V CDR1 and CDR2: DFQATT, SNEGSKA (reference sequence). Trimming removed 5 bases from V and 5 bases from J; junction bases left unmatched: 15. CDR3 length: 15 residues. In DNA form, the CDR3 reads TGCAGTGCTCCTTTACCCAGACAGGGTCAGAACGAGCAGTACTTC. It codes for CSAPLPRQGQNEQYF.

This clonotype was counted many times. V gene TRBV23-1 combines with J gene TRBJ2-4, with TRBD1 as a possible D gene (5 bases). TRBV23-1 is reported as an ORF; its role is uncertain. The V end lost 0 bases, the J end lost 0 bases, and 15 bases lay between the germline ends. This CDR3 is 18 amino acids long. CDR3 sequence: CASSQSSRQILAKNIQYF. CDR3 bases: TGCGCCAGCAGTCAATCTTCTCGACAGATCCTAGCCAAAAACATTCAGTACTTC.

V usage is TRBV6-2 or TRBV6-3 and J usage is TRBJ1-5, with TRBD1 identical over 7 bases. J lost 7 bases, V lost 2 bases, and 8 bases had no gene match. There are 15 residues in the CDR3. The germline V gene has CDR1 MNHEY and CDR2 SVGEGT. The CDR3 region has the DNA TGTGCCAGCAGTTACCGACAGGGAGGGCGACAGCCCCAGCATTTT. Encoded protein: CASSYRQGGRQPQHF.

The chain's CDR3 is CASNDGTYSYEQYF. The CDR3 DNA follows: TGTGCCAGTAATGACGGGACCTACTCCTACGAGCAGTACTTC. The chain has TRBV19 and TRBJ2-7; D tentatively fits TRBD1 or TRBD2 (5 bases each). Germline assignment: CDR1 LNHDA and CDR2 SQIVND (reference sequence). V gave up 7 bases and J gave up 0 bases, with 13 bases separating them. The CDR3 length is 14 residues.

For this clonotype: This is likely an artifact of a read error, given a far larger clone one base away. The chain couples TRBV11-3 to TRBJ2-5, with D maybe TRBD2 (6 bases). V was shortened by 5 bases and J by 11 bases, with 21 bases between the two germline ends. CDR1 is SGHNT, CDR2 YENEEA, per germline. This CDR3 region has 14 residues. CDR3 sequence reads: CASSPGLRKNEQYF. Written as DNA, the CDR3 is TGTGCCAGCAGCCCGGGACTGCGTAAAAATGAGCAGTACTTC.

With regard to this clonotype: Because the CDR3's place on the DNA is in doubt, the DNA is left out and the CDR3 is given as listed by TCRdb. The chain couples TRBV7-5 to TRBJ2-2; TRBD1, the table's D call, lacks a check against the DNA. TRBV7-5 corresponds to a pseudogene. Counting both end residues, the CDR3 totals 20 amino acids. This CDR3 is CISVPAAGTGGSETPGSCFF.

The chain uses TRBV9 and TRBJ1-1, with D hard to call. The CDR3 runs to 15 residues. CDR1 is SGDLS, CDR2 YYNGEE, per germline. The germline V and J ends were trimmed by 0 bases and 6 bases, with 15 bases remaining between them. CDR3 DNA: TGTGCCAGCAGCGTAGGACCCATCGAAGGATCTGAAGCTTTCTTT. Translation gives CASSVGPIEGSEAFF.

The table lists this clonotype with a count of one. V is TRBV13 and J is TRBJ1-2; 9 bases map to TRBD1. Germline V gene lookup returns CDR1 PRHDT and CDR2 FYEKMQ (reference sequence). The CDR3 totals 15 residues. V dropped 4 bases and J dropped 3; count of bases not matched to a gene: 6. In DNA form, the CDR3 reads TGTGCCAGCAGCTCTGACAGGGGGTTTTACTATGGCTACACCTTC. Its translation is CASSSDRGFYYGYTF.

This chain connects TRBV12-5 to TRBJ1-5, with 7 bases fitting TRBD1. V shed 7 bases and J 0 bases; nucleotides not matched to a gene: 6. The length of the CDR3 is 15 residues. Germline CDR1 and CDR2: LGHNT and FRNRAP. The CDR3 DNA follows: TGTGCTAGTGCCCAGGGGGACTCTAGCAATCAGCCCCAGCATTTT. This encodes CASAQGDSSNQPQHF.

This clonotype was observed at least ten times. This chain links TRBV7-9 with TRBJ2-5; D is perhaps TRBD1 or TRBD2 (6 bases each). The V gene lost 5 bases and the J gene lost 5 bases, with 18 bases spanning the gap. The germline gives CDR1 SEHNR, CDR2 FQNEAQ (reference sequence). This CDR3 contains 15 residues. This CDR3 is CASSPRGQGLETQYF. In DNA form, the CDR3 reads TGTGCCAGCAGCCCCCGGGGGCAGGGGTTGGAGACCCAGTACTTC.

V usage is TRBV18 and J usage is TRBJ1-2; 7 positions match TRBD1. The junction had 7 bases not matched to a gene; V was cut back by 3 bases and J by 3 bases. Germline CDR1 and CDR2: KGHSH and LQKENI. This CDR3 contains 15 residues. Here the CDR3 DNA reads TGTGCCAGCTCACCCAATTGGGGGACAGACTATGGCTACACCTTC. Protein sequence: CASSPNWGTDYGYTF.